This TCR beta chain appears in the sequencing data of a study of blood T cell repertoires in COVID-19. Looking at the study overall: There were acute and convalescent COVID-19 samples, and they came from the United States, Italy and Spain.

Original processing notes: Amplification from reference gene primers served as the basis for estimated nucleated cell counts. Profiled with immunoSEQ multiplex PCR; TCRdb holds only in-frame clones, not every one. Clonal size and the V and J genes are those of that table, whereas D and trimming came from the DNA. The sample records around 270,000 clones, 75% to 90% being singletons. The ends lost 5 bases at V and 2 bases at J; junction bases unmatched: 6. There are 15 residues in the CDR3. The germline V gene has CDR1 ENHRY and CDR2 SYGVKD. This TCR was recovered from a man aged 25 to 40 with active or convalescent COVID-19. The sequencing sample was made of peripheral blood. The V gene is TRBV10-3, the J gene TRBJ2-7; 10 bases agree with TRBD2. For the CDR3, the DNA is TGTGCCATCAGTTCACCGGGACTAGCGACCTACGAGCAGTACTTC. This gives the protein CAISSPGLATYEQYF.